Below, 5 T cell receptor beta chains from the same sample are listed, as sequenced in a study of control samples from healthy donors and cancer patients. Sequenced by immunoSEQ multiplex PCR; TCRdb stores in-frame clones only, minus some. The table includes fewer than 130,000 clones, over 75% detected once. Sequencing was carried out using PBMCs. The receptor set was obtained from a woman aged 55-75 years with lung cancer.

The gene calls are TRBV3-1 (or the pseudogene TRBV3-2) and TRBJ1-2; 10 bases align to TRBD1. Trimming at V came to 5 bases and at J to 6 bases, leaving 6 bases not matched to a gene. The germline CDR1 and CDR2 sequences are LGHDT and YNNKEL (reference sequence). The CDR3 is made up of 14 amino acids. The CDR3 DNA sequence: TGTGCCAGCAGCTACGGGGGACAGGGGAATGGCTACACCTTC. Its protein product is CASSYGGQGNGYTF.

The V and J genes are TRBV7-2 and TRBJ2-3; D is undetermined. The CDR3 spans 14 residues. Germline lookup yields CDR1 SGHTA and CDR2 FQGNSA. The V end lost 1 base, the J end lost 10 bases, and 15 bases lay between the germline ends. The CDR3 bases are TGTGCCAGCAGCTTAGATTACTCCCGAACCTCGCAGTATTTT. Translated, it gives CASSLDYSRTSQYF.

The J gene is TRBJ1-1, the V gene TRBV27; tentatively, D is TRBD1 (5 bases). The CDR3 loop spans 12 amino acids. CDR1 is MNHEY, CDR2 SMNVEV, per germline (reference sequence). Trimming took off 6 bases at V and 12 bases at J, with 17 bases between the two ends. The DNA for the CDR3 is TGTGCCAGCAGGGGCCCCGGGGGATTGACTTTCTTT. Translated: CASRGPGGLTFF.

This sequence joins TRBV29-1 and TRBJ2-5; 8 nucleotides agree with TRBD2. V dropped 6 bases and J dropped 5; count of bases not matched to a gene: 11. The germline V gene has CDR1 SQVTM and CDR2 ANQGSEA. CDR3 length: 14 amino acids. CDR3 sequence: CSVLPGLVSETQYF. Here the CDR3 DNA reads TGCAGCGTCCTCCCGGGACTAGTTAGTGAGACCCAGTACTTC.

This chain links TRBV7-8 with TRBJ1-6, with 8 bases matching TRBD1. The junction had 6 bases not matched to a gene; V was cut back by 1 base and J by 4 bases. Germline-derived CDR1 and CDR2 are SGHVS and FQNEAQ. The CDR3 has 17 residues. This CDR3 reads CASSLGLGQGYNSPLHF. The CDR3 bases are TGTGCCAGCAGCTTAGGGTTAGGACAGGGTTATAATTCACCCCTCCACTTT.